This is a list of T cell receptor beta chains from one sample in a study of glioma-infiltrating T cells after dendritic cell vaccination. The repertoire was sequenced with immunoSEQ multiplex PCR; TCRdb's copy has only in-frame clones and lacks some. The sample carries around 89,000 clones, about nine tenths recorded once. Sample: blood, taken before dendritic cell vaccination. The receptors here all came from a human donor with glioblastoma. The conserved cysteine and the conserved F or W are not part of the CDR3 here. Part of the rows lack a size; the others show once, few, many or a class for expanded clones.

V gene | clone size | CDR3 protein
TRBV6-5 | - | ASRRQGANTEAF
TRBV30 | - | AWRERDRDYEQY
TRBV7-2 | - | ASSTSRTEVYT
TRBV13 | - | ASNEGPNYGYT
TRBV28 | - | ASSLSPGRTEAF
TRBV5-1 | - | ASSFGPGFDPEQY
TRBV9 | - | ASSVDWEPYEQY
TRBV11-2 | - | ASSLVPIGTGRDTQY
TRBV19 | - | ASSISGANYGYT
TRBV15 | - | ATSRDPGDTQY
TRBV5-1 | - | ASSLERGSDTQY
TRBV14 | - | ASSRRNMYGYT
TRBV6-1 | - | ASILGGGNTIY
TRBV18 | - | ASSPLAVGDRTSGNTIY
TRBV6-1 | - | ASSEGRTGWTGELF
TRBV7-6 | once | ASSLAENRDHYGYT
TRBV6-5 | - | ASNTGGVGYT
TRBV6-5 | - | ASRPPTENTEAF
TRBV7-9 | - | ASSLDRASHPEAF
TRBV15 | - | ATSRDLSGGNQPQH
TRBV2 | - | ASRQGFGYGYT
TRBV5-1 | - | ASSGGQGVNTGELF
TRBV9 | once | ASSTRLAGANTDTQY
TRBV29-1 | - | SVDGGNPYEQY
TRBV19 | - | ASSISGVGTEAF
TRBV5-1 | - | ASSLNVAGRHTEAF
TRBV28 | few | ASSPSGRAGTEAF